This record looks at one TCR beta chain sequence and its context. Its target is unknown. Germline V gene lookup returns CDR1 SGHDT and CDR2 YYEEEE. Trimming took 3 bases from V and 8 from J, leaving 14 bases between them. The CDR3 runs 13 residues. The data are from a study of radiotherapy plus CTLA-4 blockade in lung cancer. Points from the study as a whole: Strongest reported response predictors: early blood clone changes and post-radiation interferon-beta. In blood, after radiotherapy plus ipilimumab, tumor-derived TCR clones expanded.

Sequencing used immunoSEQ multiplex PCR; TCRdb keeps in-frame clones, though not all of them. The table has roughly 69,000 clones, around 69% seen once. The input for sequencing was peripheral blood, taken from a patient treated with radiotherapy plus ipilimumab. The V gene is TRBV5-6, the J gene TRBJ1-2; a possible D gene is TRBD1 (5 bases). The clonotype was recovered from a human donor with non-small cell lung cancer whose response to radiotherapy plus ipilimumab could not be evaluated. Some clones in this sample may be carry-over from other donors' samples. The CDR3 sequence is CASSSGSSGGYTF. CDR3 nucleotides: TGTGCCAGCAGCTCTGGATCATCAGGGGGCTACACCTTC.